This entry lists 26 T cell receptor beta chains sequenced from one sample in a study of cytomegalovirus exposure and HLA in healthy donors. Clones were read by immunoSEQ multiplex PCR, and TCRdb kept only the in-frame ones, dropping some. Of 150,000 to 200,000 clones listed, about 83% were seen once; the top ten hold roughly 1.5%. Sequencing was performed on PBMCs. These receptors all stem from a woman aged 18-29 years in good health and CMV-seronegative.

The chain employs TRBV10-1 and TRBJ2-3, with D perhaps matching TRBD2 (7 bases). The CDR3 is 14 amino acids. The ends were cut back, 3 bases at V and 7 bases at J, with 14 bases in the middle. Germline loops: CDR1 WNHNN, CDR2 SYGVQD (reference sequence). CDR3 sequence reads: CASSERGGLYTQYF. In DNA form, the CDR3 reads TGCGCCAGCAGTGAACGCGGGGGCCTCTATACGCAGTATTTT.

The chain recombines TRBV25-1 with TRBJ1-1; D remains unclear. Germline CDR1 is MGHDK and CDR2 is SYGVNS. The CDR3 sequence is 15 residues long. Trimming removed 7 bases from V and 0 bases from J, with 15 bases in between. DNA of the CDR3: TGTGCCAGCATTAATTCTGGGCGGGTGAACACTGAAGCTTTCTTT. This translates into CASINSGRVNTEAFF. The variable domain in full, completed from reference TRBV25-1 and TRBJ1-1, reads EADIYQTPRYLVIGTGKKITLECSQTMGHDKMYWYQQDPGMELHLIHYSYGVNSTEKGDLSSESTVSRIRTEHFPLTLESARPSHTSQYLCASINSGRVNTEAFFGQGTRLTVV.

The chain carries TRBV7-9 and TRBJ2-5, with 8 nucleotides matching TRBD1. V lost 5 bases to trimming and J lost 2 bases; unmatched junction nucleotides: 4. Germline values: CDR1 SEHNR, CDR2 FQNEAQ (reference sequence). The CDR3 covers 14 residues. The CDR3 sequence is CASSPQGAQETQYF. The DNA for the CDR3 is TGTGCCAGCAGCCCCCAGGGGGCGCAAGAGACCCAGTACTTC.

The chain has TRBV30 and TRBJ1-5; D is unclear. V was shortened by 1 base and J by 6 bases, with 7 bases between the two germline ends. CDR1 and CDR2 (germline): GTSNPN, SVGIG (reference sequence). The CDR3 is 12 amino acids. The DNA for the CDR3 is TGTGCCTGGAGTGCCCGGTTTCAGCCCCAGCATTTT. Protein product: CAWSARFQPQHF.

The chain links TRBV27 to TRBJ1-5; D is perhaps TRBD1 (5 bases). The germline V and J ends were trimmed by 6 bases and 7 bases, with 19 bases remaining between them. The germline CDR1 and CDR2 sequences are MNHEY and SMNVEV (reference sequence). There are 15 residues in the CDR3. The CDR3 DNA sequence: TGTGCCAGCAGCTCGCGCCCGGGGGGTCTACAGCCCCAGCATTTT. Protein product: CASSSRPGGLQPQHF.

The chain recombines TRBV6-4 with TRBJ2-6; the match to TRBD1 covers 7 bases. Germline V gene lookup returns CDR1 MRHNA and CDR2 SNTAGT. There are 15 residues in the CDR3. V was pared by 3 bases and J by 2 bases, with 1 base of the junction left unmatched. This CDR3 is CASSEGGAGANVLTF. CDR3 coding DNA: TGTGCCAGCAGTGAAGGGGGCGCTGGGGCCAACGTCCTGACTTTC.

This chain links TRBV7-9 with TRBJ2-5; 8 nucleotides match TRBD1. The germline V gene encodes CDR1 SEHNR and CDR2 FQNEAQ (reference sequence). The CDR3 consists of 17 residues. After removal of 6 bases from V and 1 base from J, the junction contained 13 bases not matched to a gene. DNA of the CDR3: TGTGCCAGCAGGGGGACAGGCGACAATAAGCTCCAAGAGACCCAGTACTTC. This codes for CASRGTGDNKLQETQYF.

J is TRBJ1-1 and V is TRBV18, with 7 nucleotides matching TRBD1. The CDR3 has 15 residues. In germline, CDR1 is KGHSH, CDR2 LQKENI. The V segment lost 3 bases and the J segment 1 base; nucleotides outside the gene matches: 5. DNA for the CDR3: TGTGCCAGCTCACCTTCTCACAGGGGGAACACTGAAGCTTTCTTT. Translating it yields CASSPSHRGNTEAFF. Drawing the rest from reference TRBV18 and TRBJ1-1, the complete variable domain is NAGVMQNPRHLVRRRGQEARLRCSPMKGHSHVYWYRQLPEEGLKFMVYLQKENIIDESGMPKERFSAEFPKEGPSILRIQQVVRGDSAAYFCASSPSHRGNTEAFFGQGTRLTVV.

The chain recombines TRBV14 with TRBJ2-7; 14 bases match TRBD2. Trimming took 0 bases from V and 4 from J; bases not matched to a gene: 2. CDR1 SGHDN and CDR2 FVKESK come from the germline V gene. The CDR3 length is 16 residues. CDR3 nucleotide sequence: TGTGCCAGCAGCCAAGAAGGACTAGCGGGAGGATACGAGCAGTACTTC. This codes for CASSQEGLAGGYEQYF.

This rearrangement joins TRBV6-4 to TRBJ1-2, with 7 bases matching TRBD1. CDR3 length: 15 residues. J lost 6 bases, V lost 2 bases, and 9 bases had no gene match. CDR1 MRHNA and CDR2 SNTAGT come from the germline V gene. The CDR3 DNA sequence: TGTGCCAGCAGTGACACAGGGGTTTATAGGGATGGCTACACCTTC. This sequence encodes CASSDTGVYRDGYTF.

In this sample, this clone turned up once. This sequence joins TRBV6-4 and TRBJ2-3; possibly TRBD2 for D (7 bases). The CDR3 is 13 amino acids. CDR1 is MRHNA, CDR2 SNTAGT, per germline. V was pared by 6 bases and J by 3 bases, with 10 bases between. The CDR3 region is CASRAGATDTQYF. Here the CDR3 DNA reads TGTGCCAGCAGGGCGGGGGCTACAGATACGCAGTATTTT.

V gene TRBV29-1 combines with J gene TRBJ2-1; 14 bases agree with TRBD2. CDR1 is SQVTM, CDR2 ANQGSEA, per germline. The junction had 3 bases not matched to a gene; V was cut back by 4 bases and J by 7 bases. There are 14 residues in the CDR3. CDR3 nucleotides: TGCAGCGTTGCGGGGACTAGCGGGAGTAATGAGCAGTTCTTC. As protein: CSVAGTSGSNEQFF.

CDR3 loop: CASSLQQGATDTQYF. The CDR3, as DNA: TGTGCCAGCAGCTTACAACAGGGGGCTACAGATACGCAGTATTTT. J is TRBJ2-3 and V is TRBV7-9; 9 nucleotides line up with TRBD1. Germline V gives CDR1 SEHNR, CDR2 FQNEAQ (reference sequence). The junction had 3 bases not matched to a gene; V was cut back by 2 bases and J by 3 bases. The CDR3 is made up of 15 amino acids.

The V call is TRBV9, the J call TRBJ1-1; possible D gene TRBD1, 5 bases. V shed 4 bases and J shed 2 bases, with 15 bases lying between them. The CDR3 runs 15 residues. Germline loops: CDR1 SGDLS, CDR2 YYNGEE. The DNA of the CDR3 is TGTGCCAGCAGCTCCACCCCAGGGCCCAACACTGAAGCTTTCTTT. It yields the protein CASSSTPGPNTEAFF.

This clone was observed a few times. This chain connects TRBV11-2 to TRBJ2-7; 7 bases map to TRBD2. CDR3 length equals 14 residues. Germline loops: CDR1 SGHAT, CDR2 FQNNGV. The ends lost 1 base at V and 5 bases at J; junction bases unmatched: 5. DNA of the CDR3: TGTGCCAGCAGCTTAGGTGGGAGGGACCACGAGCAGTACTTC. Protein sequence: CASSLGGRDHEQYF.

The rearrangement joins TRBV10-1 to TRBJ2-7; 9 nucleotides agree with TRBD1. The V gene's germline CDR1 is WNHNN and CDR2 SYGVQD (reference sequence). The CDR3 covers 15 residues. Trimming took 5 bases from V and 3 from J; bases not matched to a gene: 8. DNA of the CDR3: TGCGCCAGCAGTACATCCGGGACAGGGTTCTACGAGCAGTACTTC. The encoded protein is CASSTSGTGFYEQYF.

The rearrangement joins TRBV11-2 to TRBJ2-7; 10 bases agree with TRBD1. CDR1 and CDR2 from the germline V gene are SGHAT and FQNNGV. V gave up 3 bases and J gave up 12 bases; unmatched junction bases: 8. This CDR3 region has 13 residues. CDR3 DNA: TGTGCCAGCAGCTTCACCGGGACAGGGGAGGGGTACTTC. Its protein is CASSFTGTGEGYF.

CDR3 bases: TGTGCCAGCAGCTTTTCAGGGGGCACCCCCGACGGAGCTTTCTTT. Protein product: CASSFSGGTPDGAFF. This chain links TRBV11-2 with TRBJ1-1; 8 bases agree with TRBD1. The CDR3 spans 15 residues. V shed 3 bases, J shed 10 bases, and the junction held 13 bases outside the gene matches. Germline assignment: CDR1 SGHAT and CDR2 FQNNGV.

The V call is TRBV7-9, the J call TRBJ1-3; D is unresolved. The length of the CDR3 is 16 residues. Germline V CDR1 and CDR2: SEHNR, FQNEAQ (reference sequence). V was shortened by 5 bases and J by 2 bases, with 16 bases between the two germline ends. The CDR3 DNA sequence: TGTGCCAGCAGCGTCCACACTAAGAGTCCTGGAAACACCATATATTTT. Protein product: CASSVHTKSPGNTIYF.

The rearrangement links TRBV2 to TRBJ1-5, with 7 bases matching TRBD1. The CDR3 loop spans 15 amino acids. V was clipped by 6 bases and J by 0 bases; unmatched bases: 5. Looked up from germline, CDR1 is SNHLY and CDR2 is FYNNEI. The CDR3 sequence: CASSGTAYSNQPQHF. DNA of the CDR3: TGTGCCAGCAGCGGGACAGCGTATAGCAATCAGCCCCAGCATTTT. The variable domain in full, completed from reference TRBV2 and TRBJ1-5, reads EPEVTQTPSHQVTQMGQEVILRCVPISNHLYFYWYRQILGQKVEFLVSFYNNEISEKSEIFDDQFSVERPDGSNFTLKIRSTKLEDSAMYFCASSGTAYSNQPQHFGDGTRLSIL.

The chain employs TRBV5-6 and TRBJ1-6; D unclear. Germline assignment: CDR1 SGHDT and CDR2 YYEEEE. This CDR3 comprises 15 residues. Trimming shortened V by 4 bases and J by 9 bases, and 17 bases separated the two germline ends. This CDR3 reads CASSLLPDNTSPLHF. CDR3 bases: TGTGCCAGCAGCCTCCTCCCAGACAACACTTCACCCCTCCACTTT.

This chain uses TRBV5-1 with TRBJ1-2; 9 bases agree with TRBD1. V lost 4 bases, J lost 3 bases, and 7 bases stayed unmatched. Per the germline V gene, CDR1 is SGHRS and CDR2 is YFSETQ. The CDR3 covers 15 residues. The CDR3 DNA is TGCGCCAGCAGCCCGGGTACAGGGGGCGACTATGGCTACACCTTC. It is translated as CASSPGTGGDYGYTF.

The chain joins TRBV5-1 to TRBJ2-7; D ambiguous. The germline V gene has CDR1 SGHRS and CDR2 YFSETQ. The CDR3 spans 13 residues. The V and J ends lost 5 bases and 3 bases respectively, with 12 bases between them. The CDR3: CASRRLENYEQYF. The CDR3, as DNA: TGCGCCAGCAGGAGGCTAGAAAACTACGAGCAGTACTTC.

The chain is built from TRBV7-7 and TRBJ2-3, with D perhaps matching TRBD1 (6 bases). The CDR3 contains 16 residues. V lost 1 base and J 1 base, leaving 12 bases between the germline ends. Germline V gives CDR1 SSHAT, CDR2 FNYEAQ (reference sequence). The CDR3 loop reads CASSLGGQRGTDTQYF. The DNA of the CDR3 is TGTGCCAGCAGCTTAGGGGGGCAGAGGGGCACAGATACGCAGTATTTT.

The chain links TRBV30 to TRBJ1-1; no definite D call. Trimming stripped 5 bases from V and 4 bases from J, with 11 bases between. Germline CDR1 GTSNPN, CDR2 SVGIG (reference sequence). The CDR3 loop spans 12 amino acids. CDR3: CAWEGDRTEAFF. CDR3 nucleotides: TGTGCCTGGGAAGGAGACCGCACTGAAGCTTTCTTT.

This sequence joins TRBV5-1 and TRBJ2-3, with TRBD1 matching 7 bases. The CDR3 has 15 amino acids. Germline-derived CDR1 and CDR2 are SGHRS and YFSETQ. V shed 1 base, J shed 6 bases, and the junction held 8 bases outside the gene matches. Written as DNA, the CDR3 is TGCGCCAGCAGCTTGTTCTACAGGGGCGCGGATACGCAGTATTTT. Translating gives CASSLFYRGADTQYF.